This is a list of T cell receptor beta chains from one sample in a study of T cell clones after liver transplantation. Repertoires were generated with immunoSEQ multiplex PCR, while TCRdb's copy carries only in-frame clones and drops some. The table shows some 75,000 clones, with about four fifths occurring only once. The sample consisted of CD4+ T cells from blood, taken before liver transplant. These receptors all come from a human donor who received a liver transplant. CDR3s include the opening cysteine and the closing phenylalanine or tryptophan. A D gene is named only where the DNA matches it firmly. Clone size is shown for a subset of rows, as once, few, many or a class of expanded clone.

D gene: -; clone size: -; V gene: TRBV7-9; J gene: TRBJ2-2; CDR3 DNA: TGTGCCAGCAGCTACAATAGCGGGAACACCGGGGAGCTGTTTTTT; CDR3 protein: CASSYNSGNTGELFF
D gene: TRBD2; clone size: once; V gene: TRBV5-1; J gene: TRBJ2-5; CDR3 DNA: TGCGCCAGCAGCTTGAACCGGGCTAGCGGGAGGGCCGGAGAGACCCAGTACTTC; CDR3 protein: CASSLNRASGRAGETQYF
D gene: -; clone size: many; V gene: TRBV7-9; J gene: TRBJ2-5; CDR3 DNA: TGTGCCAGCAGCTCCTCAGGAACCAGGGGAAAAGAGACCCAGTACTTC; CDR3 protein: CASSSSGTRGKETQYF
D gene: TRBD2; clone size: -; V gene: TRBV4-3; J gene: TRBJ2-3; CDR3 DNA: TGCGCCAGCAGCCACCCCACTGGGACTAGCGGGAGCACAGATACGCAGTATTTT; CDR3 protein: CASSHPTGTSGSTDTQYF
D gene: -; clone size: -; V gene: TRBV6-5; J gene: TRBJ1-1; CDR3 DNA: TGTGCCAGCGCCGGCGGGGGTGGAAAGGAAGCTTTCTTT; CDR3 protein: CASAGGGGKEAFF
D gene: -; clone size: -; V gene: TRBV10-3; J gene: TRBJ2-2; CDR3 DNA: TGTGCCATCAGTGGGAGGGGGAGTACCGGGGAGCTGTTTTTT; CDR3 protein: CAISGRGSTGELFF
D gene: TRBD2; clone size: -; V gene: TRBV15; J gene: TRBJ2-5; CDR3 DNA: TGTGCCACCAGCAGGGGCGGGAGTGAGACCCAGTACTTC; CDR3 protein: CATSRGGSETQYF
D gene: TRBD1; clone size: -; V gene: TRBV5-1; J gene: TRBJ1-1; CDR3 DNA: TGCGCCAGCAGTCACGACAGGGGAGAACCTGAAGCTTTCTTT; CDR3 protein: CASSHDRGEPEAFF
D gene: -; clone size: -; V gene: TRBV19; J gene: TRBJ2-3; CDR3 DNA: TGTGCCAGTAGTATAGATCGGGGGCGTCGTACAGATACGCAGTATTTT; CDR3 protein: CASSIDRGRRTDTQYF
D gene: -; clone size: -; V gene: TRBV27; J gene: TRBJ2-7; CDR3 DNA: TGTGCCAGCAGTTTCGCGGTACCCTCCTACGAGCAGTACTTC; CDR3 protein: CASSFAVPSYEQYF
D gene: TRBD2; clone size: -; V gene: TRBV9; J gene: TRBJ2-1; CDR3 DNA: TGTGCCAGCAGCCCCTCGGGACTAGCGGGAGTGAGTGAGCAGTTCTTC; CDR3 protein: CASSPSGLAGVSEQFF
D gene: -; clone size: -; V gene: TRBV5-1; J gene: TRBJ2-1; CDR3 DNA: TGCGCCAGCAGCTATGGCGGTTTTGACAATGAGCAGTTCTTC; CDR3 protein: CASSYGGFDNEQFF
D gene: TRBD2; clone size: -; V gene: TRBV5-4; J gene: TRBJ2-5; CDR3 DNA: TGTGCCAGCAGCGTCCGAACTAGCGGGGGTCAAGAGACCCAGTACTTC; CDR3 protein: CASSVRTSGGQETQYF
D gene: -; clone size: -; V gene: TRBV18; J gene: TRBJ1-2; CDR3 DNA: TGTGCCAGCTCACCAACGACAGGACCCGAGAACTATGGCTACACCTTC; CDR3 protein: CASSPTTGPENYGYTF
D gene: -; clone size: -; V gene: TRBV5-4; J gene: TRBJ2-5; CDR3 DNA: TGTGCCAGCAGCTTGTCGGGAGCGGTGGATGAGACCCAGTACTTC; CDR3 protein: CASSLSGAVDETQYF
D gene: -; clone size: -; V gene: TRBV9; J gene: TRBJ2-1; CDR3 DNA: TGTGCCAGCAGCGTAGCCGGGAGAGGGTCCTACAATGAGCAGTTCTTC; CDR3 protein: CASSVAGRGSYNEQFF
D gene: TRBD2; clone size: -; V gene: TRBV13; J gene: TRBJ2-1; CDR3 DNA: TGTGCCAGCAGCTCCGGACTAGCCCTCTCCTACAATGAGCAGTTCTTC; CDR3 protein: CASSSGLALSYNEQFF
D gene: TRBD1; clone size: -; V gene: TRBV23-1; J gene: TRBJ2-3; CDR3 DNA: TGCGCCAGCAGTCACAGGGGGCGCACAGATACGCAGTATTTT; CDR3 protein: CASSHRGRTDTQYF
D gene: -; clone size: once; V gene: TRBV5-1; J gene: TRBJ1-4; CDR3 DNA: TGCGCCAGCAGCTTGGGAGGCCAGTCTAATGAAAAACTGTTTTTT; CDR3 protein: CASSLGGQSNEKLFF
D gene: TRBD1; clone size: -; V gene: TRBV5-6; J gene: TRBJ1-2; CDR3 DNA: TGTGCCAGCAGCTTGACGGGACAGGGGGCGCCTGGCTACACCTTC; CDR3 protein: CASSLTGQGAPGYTF
D gene: TRBD1; clone size: -; V gene: TRBV18; J gene: TRBJ1-4; CDR3 DNA: TGTGCCAGCTCACTGAACGGACAGGGTGCAACTAATGAAAAACTGTTTTTT; CDR3 protein: CASSLNGQGATNEKLFF
D gene: TRBD2; clone size: -; V gene: TRBV4-3; J gene: TRBJ2-2; CDR3 DNA: TGCGCCAGCAGCCCGCGGATAGCGGGAGAGCTCGGGGAGCTGTTTTTT; CDR3 protein: CASSPRIAGELGELFF
D gene: TRBD1; clone size: -; V gene: TRBV5-1; J gene: TRBJ1-1; CDR3 DNA: TGCGCCAGCAAAGCTGTAGGGGGCGAGGGGACTGAAGCTTTCTTT; CDR3 protein: CASKAVGGEGTEAFF
D gene: TRBD1; clone size: -; V gene: TRBV28; J gene: TRBJ2-7; CDR3 DNA: TGTGCCAGCTGCCTAGGGACAGCCTACGAGCAGTACTTC; CDR3 protein: CASCLGTAYEQYF
D gene: TRBD1; clone size: once; V gene: TRBV6-5; J gene: TRBJ2-1; CDR3 DNA: TGTGCCAGCAGTAAACAGGGGAACAATGAGCAGTTCTTC; CDR3 protein: CASSKQGNNEQFF
D gene: -; clone size: -; V gene: TRBV30; J gene: TRBJ1-3; CDR3 DNA: TGTGCCTGGAGTCCCCCTACAGGGACCTCCTCTGGAAACACCATATATTTT; CDR3 protein: CAWSPPTGTSSGNTIYF
D gene: -; clone size: few; V gene: TRBV10-2; J gene: TRBJ2-7; CDR3 DNA: TGCGCCAGCATGTCTCCTTACCAGGGCTACGAGCAGTACTTC; CDR3 protein: CASMSPYQGYEQYF
D gene: -; clone size: few; V gene: TRBV28; J gene: TRBJ2-7; CDR3 DNA: TGTGCCAGCAGTTCCCGCCGAAGCACCACCTACGAGCAGTACTTC; CDR3 protein: CASSSRRSTTYEQYF
D gene: -; clone size: -; V gene: TRBV5-1; J gene: TRBJ2-6; CDR3 DNA: TGCGCCAGCAGCCCCGGAGCACCCGGGGCCAACGTCCTGACTTTC; CDR3 protein: CASSPGAPGANVLTF
D gene: -; clone size: -; V gene: TRBV9; J gene: TRBJ2-3; CDR3 DNA: TGTGCCAGCAGCGCCAACCCGACAGCAGATACGCAGTATTTT; CDR3 protein: CASSANPTADTQYF
D gene: -; clone size: -; V gene: TRBV7-9; J gene: TRBJ1-3; CDR3 DNA: TGTGCCAGCAGCTACCACACGGCCCGTTCTGGAAACACCATATATTTT; CDR3 protein: CASSYHTARSGNTIYF
D gene: -; clone size: -; V gene: TRBV5-1; J gene: TRBJ2-7; CDR3 DNA: TGCGCCAGCAGCTTGGATCGGGGTTCGTCCTACGAGCAGTACTTC; CDR3 protein: CASSLDRGSSYEQYF
D gene: -; clone size: -; V gene: TRBV19; J gene: TRBJ1-1; CDR3 DNA: TGTGCCAGTAGTATAAGGAGAGGCAGGGCGATTCAGAACACTGAAGCTTTCTTT; CDR3 protein: CASSIRRGRAIQNTEAFF
D gene: TRBD1; clone size: -; V gene: TRBV18; J gene: TRBJ2-7; CDR3 DNA: TGTGCCAGCTCACCAATTCCGACAGGGGGGTCCTACGAGCAGTACTTC; CDR3 protein: CASSPIPTGGSYEQYF
D gene: TRBD2; clone size: -; V gene: TRBV19; J gene: TRBJ2-7; CDR3 DNA: TGTGCCAGTAGTATACTACTAGCGGACTCCTACGAGCAGTACTTC; CDR3 protein: CASSILLADSYEQYF
D gene: TRBD1; clone size: -; V gene: TRBV6-1; J gene: TRBJ2-7; CDR3 DNA: TGTGCCAGCAGTGAGACAGGGGCTCGAACCTACGAGCAGTACTTC; CDR3 protein: CASSETGARTYEQYF
D gene: -; clone size: -; V gene: TRBV5-1; J gene: TRBJ1-2; CDR3 DNA: TGCGCCAGCAGCGGGAGTGGCCAGGGTCACTATGGCTACACCTTC; CDR3 protein: CASSGSGQGHYGYTF
D gene: TRBD2; clone size: once; V gene: TRBV27; J gene: TRBJ2-1; CDR3 DNA: TGTGCCAGCAGTTCCCTTGTGGGAGGGCGATACAATGAGCAGTTCTTC; CDR3 protein: CASSSLVGGRYNEQFF
D gene: -; clone size: -; V gene: TRBV18; J gene: TRBJ2-2; CDR3 DNA: TGTGCCAGCTCAAACAGGACCCACACCGGGGAGCTGTTTTTT; CDR3 protein: CASSNRTHTGELFF
D gene: -; clone size: -; V gene: TRBV14; J gene: TRBJ1-2; CDR3 DNA: TGTGCCAGCAGCCGCGGCACTGGGATGTCCCTCAGAGGCTACACCTTC; CDR3 protein: CASSRGTGMSLRGYTF
D gene: -; clone size: once; V gene: TRBV6-4; J gene: TRBJ1-1; CDR3 DNA: TGTGCCAGCAGAGAGAGGGGGGACACTGAAGCTTTCTTT; CDR3 protein: CASRERGDTEAFF